This TCR beta chain was sequenced in a study of response to subunit inactivated influenza vaccine. In regard to this clonotype: The antigen is not known.

CDR3 length: 17 amino acids. The germline gives CDR1 LGHNA, CDR2 YSLEER. V was pared by 3 bases and J by 2 bases, with 9 bases of the junction left unmatched. Broader study findings: Authors suggested few new T cells are recruited by each seasonal influenza vaccination.

TCRdb reanalysed the RT-PCR reads using MiXCR and keeps one entry per CDR3 protein. The sample yields roughly 540,000 distinct CDR3 sequences, less than 25% seen once. These same records also appear under a second study, on T cells expressing NK-cell markers. That work contributes: The cDNA for TCR beta came from 5'RACE template switching with UMIs. It was sorted CD3+CD56-NKG2C+, CD3+CD56+NKG2C- and CD3+CD56+NKG2C+ T cells that provided the TCR beta repertoires. Of eight sequenced donors, seven were HCMV-seropositive and one HCMV-seronegative. Of the CD8+ T cells in more than five donors, roughly 1.0-7.5% belonged to dominant NKG2C+ clonotypes.

The source was CD4+ T cells sorted from PBMCs, collected approximately 13 days after vaccination. This TCR was sampled from a man aged 50-59 years who received an inactivated influenza vaccine. This rearrangement joins TRBV4-3 to TRBJ2-1; 8 bases align to TRBD2. The CDR3 protein is CASSQGTRSTPYNEQFF. The CDR3 region has the DNA TGCGCCAGCAGCCAGGGGACTAGGTCGACCCCCTACAATGAGCAGTTCTTC.